This T cell receptor (beta chain) was documented in a study of breast tumors, draining lymph nodes, adjacent tissues. General study results and limits: Tumor T cell lymph node origin was a supported hypothesis, not proven.

Regarding this clonotype: Its antigen remains unidentified.

TCRdb called the multiplex PCR reads again in MiXCR, with one record for every CDR3 protein. The sample lists some 65,000 distinct CDR3 sequences, around two fifths occurring once. With 5 bases removed from V and 4 bases from J, the gap between germline ends came to 14 bases. The germline CDR1 and CDR2 sequences are MRHNA and SNTAGT. The CDR3 loop spans 14 amino acids. The chain employs TRBV6-4 and TRBJ1-2; D gene unclear. This clonotype was obtained from a female donor with breast cancer. Some clones in this sample may be carry-over from other donors' samples. Source material: breast tumor tissue. In DNA, the CDR3 is TGTGCCAGCAGTCATACGGACGGGAGCTATGGCTACACCTTC. Encoded protein: CASSHTDGSYGYTF.